The 2 T cell receptor beta chains in this list originate from one sample, sequenced in a study of cytomegalovirus exposure and HLA in healthy donors. Repertoires were generated with immunoSEQ multiplex PCR, while TCRdb's copy carries only in-frame clones and drops some. This table holds over 250,000 clones, around 90% found once. The sample consisted of PBMCs. These receptors were obtained from a woman under 40 in good health and CMV-seropositive.

The chain employs TRBV15 and TRBJ2-7; no reliable D call. The CDR3 totals 16 residues. The germline V gene has CDR1 LNHNV and CDR2 YYDKDF (reference sequence). Trimming removed 0 bases at V and 1 base at J, with 13 bases between. The CDR3 spells CATSRDRPDTSYEQYF. CDR3 in DNA: TGTGCCACCAGCAGAGACCGGCCCGACACGTCCTACGAGCAGTACTTC. The full variable domain, with the rest looked up from reference TRBV15 and TRBJ2-7, is DAMVIQNPRYQVTQFGKPVTLSCSQTLNHNVMYWYQQKSSQAPKLLFHYYDKDFNNEADTPDNFQSRRPNTSFCFLDIRSPGLGDTAMYLCATSRDRPDTSYEQYFGPGTRLTVT.

This clone has a handful of counts. CDR3 sequence reads: CASRPGQPTNEKLFF. CDR3 coding DNA: TGTGCCAGTAGGCCGGGACAGCCAACTAATGAAAAACTGTTTTTT. The genes are TRBV19 and TRBJ1-4; 7 bases line up with TRBD1. V was clipped by 6 bases and J by 0 bases; unmatched bases: 4. The CDR3 runs to 15 residues. The germline CDR1 and CDR2 sequences are LNHDA and SQIVND (reference sequence).